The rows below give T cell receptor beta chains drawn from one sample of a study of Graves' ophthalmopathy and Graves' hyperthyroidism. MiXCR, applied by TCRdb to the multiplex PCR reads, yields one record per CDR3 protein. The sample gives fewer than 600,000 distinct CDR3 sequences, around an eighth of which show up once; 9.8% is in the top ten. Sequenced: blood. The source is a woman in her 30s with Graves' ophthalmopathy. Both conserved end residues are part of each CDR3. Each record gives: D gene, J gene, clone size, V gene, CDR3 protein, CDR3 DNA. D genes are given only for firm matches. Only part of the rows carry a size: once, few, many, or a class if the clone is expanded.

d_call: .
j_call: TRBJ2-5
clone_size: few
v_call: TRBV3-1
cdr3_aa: CASSQDPLQTQYF
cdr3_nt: TGTGCCAGCAGCCAAGATCCCCTGCAGACCCAGTACTTC

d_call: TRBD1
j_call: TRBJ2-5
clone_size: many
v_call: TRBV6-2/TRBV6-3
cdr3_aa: CASSYGDRGTPETQYF
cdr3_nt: TGTGCCAGCAGTTACGGGGACAGGGGTACACCGGAGACCCAGTACTTC

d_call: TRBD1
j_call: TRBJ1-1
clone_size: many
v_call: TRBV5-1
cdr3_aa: CASNAGQGLLAFF
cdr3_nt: TGCGCCAGCAACGCCGGACAGGGTTTGTTGGCTTTCTTT

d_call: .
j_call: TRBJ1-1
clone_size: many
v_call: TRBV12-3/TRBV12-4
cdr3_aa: CASSLAPTGNTEAFF
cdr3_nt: TGTGCCAGCAGTTTGGCCCCAACAGGGAACACTGAAGCTTTCTTT

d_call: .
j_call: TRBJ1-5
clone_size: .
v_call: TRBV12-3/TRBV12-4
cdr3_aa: CASSLDILSNQPQHF
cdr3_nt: TGTGCCAGCAGCCTGGACATACTTAGCAATCAGCCCCAGCATTTT

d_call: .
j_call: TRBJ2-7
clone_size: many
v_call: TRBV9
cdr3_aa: CASAYYTEGEQYF
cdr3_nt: TGTGCCAGCGCCTACTACACGGAGGGCGAGCAGTACTTC

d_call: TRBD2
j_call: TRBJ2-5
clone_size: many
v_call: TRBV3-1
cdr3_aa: CASSQEASGEETQYF
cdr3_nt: TGTGCCAGCAGCCAAGAGGCAAGCGGGGAAGAGACCCAGTACTTC

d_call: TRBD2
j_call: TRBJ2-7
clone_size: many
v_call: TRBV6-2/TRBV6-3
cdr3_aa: CASASGSYEQYF
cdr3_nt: TGTGCCAGCGCTAGCGGGAGCTACGAGCAGTACTTC

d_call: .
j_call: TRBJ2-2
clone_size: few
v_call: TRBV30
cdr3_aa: CAWSVSLIRGGELFF
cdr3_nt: TGTGCCTGGAGTGTATCTCTTATTCGGGGCGGGGAGCTGTTTTTT

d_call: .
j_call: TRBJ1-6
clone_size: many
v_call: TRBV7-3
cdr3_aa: CASSLSSQPRSPLHF
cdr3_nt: TGTGCCAGCAGCTTAAGTTCCCAACCGCGTTCACCCCTCCACTTT

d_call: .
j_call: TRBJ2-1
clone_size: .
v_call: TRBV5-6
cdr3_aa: CASSFRDGLVDEQFF
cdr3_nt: TGTGCCAGCAGCTTCCGGGACGGCCTTGTTGATGAGCAGTTCTTC

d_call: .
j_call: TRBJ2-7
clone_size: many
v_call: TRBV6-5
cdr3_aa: CASSYSTRLGSYEQYF
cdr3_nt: TGTGCCAGCAGTTACTCGACTCGGCTAGGTTCCTACGAGCAGTACTTC

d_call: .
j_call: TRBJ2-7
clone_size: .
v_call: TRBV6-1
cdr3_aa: CASMPAGGLLEQYF
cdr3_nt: TGTGCCAGCATGCCCGCAGGTGGATTGCTCGAGCAGTACTTC

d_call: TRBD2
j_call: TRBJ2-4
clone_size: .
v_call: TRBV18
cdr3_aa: CASPRLGGRAKNMQYF
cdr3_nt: TGTGCCAGCCCACGGCTGGGCGGGAGGGCCAAAAACATGCAGTACTTC

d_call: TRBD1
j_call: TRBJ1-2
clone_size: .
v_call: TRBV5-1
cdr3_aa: CASSRSGTGVGVNYGYTF
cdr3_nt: TGCGCCAGCAGCCGCAGTGGGACAGGGGTCGGTGTTAACTATGGCTACACCTTC

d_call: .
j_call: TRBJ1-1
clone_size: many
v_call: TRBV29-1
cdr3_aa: CSVLPRGTEAFF
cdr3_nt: TGCAGCGTTCTACCTCGGGGCACTGAAGCTTTCTTT

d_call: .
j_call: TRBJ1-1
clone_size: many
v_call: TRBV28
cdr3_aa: CASLSASENTEAFF
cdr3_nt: TGTGCCAGCCTCTCAGCCAGTGAGAACACTGAAGCTTTCTTT

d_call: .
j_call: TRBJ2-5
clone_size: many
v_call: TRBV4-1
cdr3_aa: CASSQDTGWGETQYF
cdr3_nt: TGCGCCAGCAGCCAAGATACAGGGTGGGGCGAGACCCAGTACTTC

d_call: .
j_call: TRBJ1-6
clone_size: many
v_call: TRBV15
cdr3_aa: CATSRDSRAGSYNSPLHF
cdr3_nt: TGTGCCACCAGCAGAGATAGCAGGGCTGGGTCCTATAATTCACCCCTCCACTTT

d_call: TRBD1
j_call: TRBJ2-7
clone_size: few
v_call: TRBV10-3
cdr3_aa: CAISPGTAVGEQYF
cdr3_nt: TGTGCCATCAGCCCCGGGACAGCGGTTGGCGAGCAGTACTTC

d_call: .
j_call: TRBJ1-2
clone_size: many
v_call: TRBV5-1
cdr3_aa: CASSIESGYGYTF
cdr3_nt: TGCGCCAGCAGCATTGAGTCCGGGTATGGCTACACCTTC

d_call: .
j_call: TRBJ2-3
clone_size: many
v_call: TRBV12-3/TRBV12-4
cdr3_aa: CASSFEDTQYF
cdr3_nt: TGTGCCAGCAGTTTCGAAGATACGCAGTATTTT

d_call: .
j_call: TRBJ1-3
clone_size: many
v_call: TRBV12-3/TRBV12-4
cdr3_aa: CASNLVVSGNTIYF
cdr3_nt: TGTGCCAGCAATCTCGTTGTCTCTGGAAACACCATATATTTT

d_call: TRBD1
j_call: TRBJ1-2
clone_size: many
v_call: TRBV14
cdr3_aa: CASSQDTPGQGGSGYTF
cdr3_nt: TGTGCCAGCAGCCAAGATACTCCGGGACAGGGGGGATCGGGCTACACCTTC

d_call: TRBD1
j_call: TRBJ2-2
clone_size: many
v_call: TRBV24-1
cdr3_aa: CATGQGVDTGELFF
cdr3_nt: TGTGCCACCGGACAGGGTGTGGACACCGGGGAGCTGTTTTTT